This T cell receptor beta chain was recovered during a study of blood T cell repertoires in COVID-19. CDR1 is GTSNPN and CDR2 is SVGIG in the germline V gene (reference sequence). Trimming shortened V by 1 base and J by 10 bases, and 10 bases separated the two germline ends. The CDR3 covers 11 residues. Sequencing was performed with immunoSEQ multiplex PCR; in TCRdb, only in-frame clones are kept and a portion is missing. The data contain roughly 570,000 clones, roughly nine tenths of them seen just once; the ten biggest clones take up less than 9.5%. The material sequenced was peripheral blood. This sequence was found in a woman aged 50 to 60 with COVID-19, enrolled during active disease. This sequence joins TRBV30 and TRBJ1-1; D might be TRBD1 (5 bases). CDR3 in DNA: TGTGCCTGGAGTGAAGGGGTGGGAGCTTTCTTT. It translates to CAWSEGVGAFF.